These T cell receptor beta chains were read from a single sample in a study of cytomegalovirus exposure and HLA in healthy donors. The repertoire was sequenced with immunoSEQ multiplex PCR; TCRdb's copy has only in-frame clones and lacks some. Among tens of thousands of clones listed, about 79% were seen once. Sequencing used PBMCs. The receptors were sampled from a man between 18 and 35 years old in good health and CMV-seropositive. Both conserved end residues are part of each CDR3. D genes are given only for firm matches. Only some rows state a clone size, as once, few, many or a class for expanded clones.

NA	TRBV2	TRBJ1-1	NA	CASSDLGRMNTEAFF	TGTGCCAGCAGTGACCTGGGGCGGATGAACACTGAAGCTTTCTTT
TRBD1	TRBV28	TRBJ1-1	NA	CASSSTGGTEAFF	TGTGCCAGCAGTTCTACAGGGGGGACTGAAGCTTTCTTT
NA	TRBV6-1	TRBJ2-1	few	CASSGSSYNEQFF	TGTGCCAGCAGCGGGAGCTCCTACAATGAGCAGTTCTTC
TRBD1	TRBV28	TRBJ1-1	NA	CASSYRGGAFF	TGTGCCAGCAGCTACAGGGGGGGTGCTTTCTTT
TRBD1	TRBV29-1	TRBJ1-1	NA	CSVGHTGGTEAFF	TGCAGCGTTGGCCACACAGGGGGCACTGAAGCTTTCTTT
TRBD1	TRBV6-5	TRBJ2-2	NA	CASSYSTGGEAGELFF	TGTGCCAGCAGTTACTCAACAGGGGGCGAGGCCGGGGAGCTGTTTTTT
TRBD1	TRBV4-2	TRBJ1-4	NA	CASSARDSSATNEKLFF	TGTGCCAGCAGCGCACGGGACAGCTCTGCAACTAATGAAAAACTGTTTTTT
TRBD1	TRBV28	TRBJ2-7	few	CAPGQAYEQYF	TGTGCCCCGGGACAGGCCTACGAGCAGTACTTC
NA	TRBV11-3	TRBJ2-7	NA	CASSLGATSYEQYF	TGTGCCAGCAGCCTGGGGGCCACATCCTACGAGCAGTACTTC
NA	TRBV6-5	TRBJ2-7	NA	CASSLDSYEQYF	TGTGCCAGCAGCCTCGACAGCTACGAGCAGTACTTC
TRBD2	TRBV5-1	TRBJ2-2	once	CASSSSGGTGELFF	TGCGCCAGCAGCAGTAGCGGGGGCACCGGGGAGCTGTTTTTT
NA	TRBV20-1	TRBJ1-5	few	CSAVQGAQHF	TGCAGTGCCGTTCAGGGTGCCCAGCATTTT
NA	TRBV20-1	TRBJ2-1	few	CSAINFNEQFF	TGCAGTGCTATTAACTTCAATGAGCAGTTCTTC
NA	TRBV7-2	TRBJ2-1	NA	CASSGRGYNEQFF	TGTGCCAGCAGCGGGAGAGGCTACAATGAGCAGTTCTTC
NA	TRBV10-1	TRBJ2-3	NA	CASSEVGLDTQYF	TGCGCCAGCAGTGAAGTGGGACTGGATACGCAGTATTTT
TRBD2	TRBV7-9	TRBJ2-5	once	CASSLGLAGRETQYF	TGTGCCAGCAGCTTAGGGTTAGCGGGTCGAGAGACCCAGTACTTC
TRBD1	TRBV9	TRBJ2-1	NA	CASGRTGDYNEQFF	TGTGCCAGCGGAAGGACAGGGGACTACAATGAGCAGTTCTTC
NA	TRBV2	TRBJ1-4	NA	CASTISGSNEKLFF	TGTGCCAGCACTATTTCGGGGTCAAATGAAAAACTGTTTTTT
NA	TRBV29-1	TRBJ2-7	few	CSVISRPGPYEQYF	TGCAGCGTCATATCCCGCCCGGGTCCATACGAGCAGTACTTC
NA	TRBV28	TRBJ2-7	NA	CASSLRSYEQYF	TGTGCCAGCAGTTTACGGTCCTACGAGCAGTACTTC
NA	TRBV5-4	TRBJ2-5	NA	CASSLQETQYF	TGTGCCAGCAGTCTACAAGAGACCCAGTACTTC
NA	TRBV6-4	TRBJ2-2	NA	CASSASMRDTGELFF	TGTGCCAGCAGTGCGTCAATGAGGGATACCGGGGAGCTGTTTTTT
TRBD2	TRBV6-5	TRBJ2-1	NA	CASSPRLAGYNEQFF	TGTGCCAGCAGTCCGCGACTAGCGGGATATAATGAGCAGTTCTTC
TRBD1	TRBV15	TRBJ2-3	NA	CAAGPGQGTDTQYF	TGTGCCGCCGGACCGGGACAGGGGACAGATACGCAGTATTTT
TRBD2	TRBV10-2	TRBJ2-3	NA	CASNRVGLATDTQYF	TGCGCCTCTAATAGGGTGGGACTAGCGACAGATACGCAGTATTTT
NA	TRBV5-1	TRBJ2-7	NA	CASSSANGYEQYF	TGCGCCAGCAGCTCTGCAAACGGCTACGAGCAGTACTTC